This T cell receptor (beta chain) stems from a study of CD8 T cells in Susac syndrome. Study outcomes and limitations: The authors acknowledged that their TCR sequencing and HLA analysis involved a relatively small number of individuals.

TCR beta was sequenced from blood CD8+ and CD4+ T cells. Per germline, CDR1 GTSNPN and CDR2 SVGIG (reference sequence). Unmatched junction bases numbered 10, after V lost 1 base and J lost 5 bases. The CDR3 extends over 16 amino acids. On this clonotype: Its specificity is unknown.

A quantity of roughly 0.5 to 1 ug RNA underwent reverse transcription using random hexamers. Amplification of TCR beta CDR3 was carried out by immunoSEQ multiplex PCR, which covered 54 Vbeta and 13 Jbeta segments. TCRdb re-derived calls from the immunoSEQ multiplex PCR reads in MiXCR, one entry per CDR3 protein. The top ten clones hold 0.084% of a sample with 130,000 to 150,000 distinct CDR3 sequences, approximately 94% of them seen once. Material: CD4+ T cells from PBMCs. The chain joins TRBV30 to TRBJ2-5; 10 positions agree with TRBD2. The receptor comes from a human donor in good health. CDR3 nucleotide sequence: TGTGCCTGGAGTGATTCCATCCTAGCGGGAGTGGAGACCCAGTACTTC. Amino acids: CAWSDSILAGVETQYF.